A single T cell receptor (beta chain) is shown here with its context. Antigen unknown. This sample was taken from a study of cytomegalovirus exposure and HLA in healthy donors. Study results and caveats: In a later analysis, a genetic analysis reported fewer productive-TCR N-insertions in an Asian-associated ancestry cluster than the cohort average. V- and J-gene trimming in TCR beta was tied to a missense DCLRE1C variant by an analysis performed later.

V lost 5 bases and J 4 bases, leaving 14 bases between the germline ends. Germline values: CDR1 MDHEN, CDR2 SYDVKM. The CDR3 has 14 amino acids. PCR primers comprised 60 Vbeta and 13 Jbeta primers. Using immunoSEQ multiplex PCR, the repertoire was profiled, and TCRdb retains in-frame clones only, with some absent. The sample contains approximately 53,000 clones, around 80% of which appear only once. The receptor was isolated from a man younger than 45 in good health and CMV-seropositive. This rearrangement joins TRBV28 to TRBJ1-1; maybe TRBD1 (6 bases). The sample comprised PBMCs. The CDR3 nucleotides read TGTGCCAGCAGTATCTCAAGGGGGACCACTGAAGCTTTCTTT. Amino acids: CASSISRGTTEAFF.